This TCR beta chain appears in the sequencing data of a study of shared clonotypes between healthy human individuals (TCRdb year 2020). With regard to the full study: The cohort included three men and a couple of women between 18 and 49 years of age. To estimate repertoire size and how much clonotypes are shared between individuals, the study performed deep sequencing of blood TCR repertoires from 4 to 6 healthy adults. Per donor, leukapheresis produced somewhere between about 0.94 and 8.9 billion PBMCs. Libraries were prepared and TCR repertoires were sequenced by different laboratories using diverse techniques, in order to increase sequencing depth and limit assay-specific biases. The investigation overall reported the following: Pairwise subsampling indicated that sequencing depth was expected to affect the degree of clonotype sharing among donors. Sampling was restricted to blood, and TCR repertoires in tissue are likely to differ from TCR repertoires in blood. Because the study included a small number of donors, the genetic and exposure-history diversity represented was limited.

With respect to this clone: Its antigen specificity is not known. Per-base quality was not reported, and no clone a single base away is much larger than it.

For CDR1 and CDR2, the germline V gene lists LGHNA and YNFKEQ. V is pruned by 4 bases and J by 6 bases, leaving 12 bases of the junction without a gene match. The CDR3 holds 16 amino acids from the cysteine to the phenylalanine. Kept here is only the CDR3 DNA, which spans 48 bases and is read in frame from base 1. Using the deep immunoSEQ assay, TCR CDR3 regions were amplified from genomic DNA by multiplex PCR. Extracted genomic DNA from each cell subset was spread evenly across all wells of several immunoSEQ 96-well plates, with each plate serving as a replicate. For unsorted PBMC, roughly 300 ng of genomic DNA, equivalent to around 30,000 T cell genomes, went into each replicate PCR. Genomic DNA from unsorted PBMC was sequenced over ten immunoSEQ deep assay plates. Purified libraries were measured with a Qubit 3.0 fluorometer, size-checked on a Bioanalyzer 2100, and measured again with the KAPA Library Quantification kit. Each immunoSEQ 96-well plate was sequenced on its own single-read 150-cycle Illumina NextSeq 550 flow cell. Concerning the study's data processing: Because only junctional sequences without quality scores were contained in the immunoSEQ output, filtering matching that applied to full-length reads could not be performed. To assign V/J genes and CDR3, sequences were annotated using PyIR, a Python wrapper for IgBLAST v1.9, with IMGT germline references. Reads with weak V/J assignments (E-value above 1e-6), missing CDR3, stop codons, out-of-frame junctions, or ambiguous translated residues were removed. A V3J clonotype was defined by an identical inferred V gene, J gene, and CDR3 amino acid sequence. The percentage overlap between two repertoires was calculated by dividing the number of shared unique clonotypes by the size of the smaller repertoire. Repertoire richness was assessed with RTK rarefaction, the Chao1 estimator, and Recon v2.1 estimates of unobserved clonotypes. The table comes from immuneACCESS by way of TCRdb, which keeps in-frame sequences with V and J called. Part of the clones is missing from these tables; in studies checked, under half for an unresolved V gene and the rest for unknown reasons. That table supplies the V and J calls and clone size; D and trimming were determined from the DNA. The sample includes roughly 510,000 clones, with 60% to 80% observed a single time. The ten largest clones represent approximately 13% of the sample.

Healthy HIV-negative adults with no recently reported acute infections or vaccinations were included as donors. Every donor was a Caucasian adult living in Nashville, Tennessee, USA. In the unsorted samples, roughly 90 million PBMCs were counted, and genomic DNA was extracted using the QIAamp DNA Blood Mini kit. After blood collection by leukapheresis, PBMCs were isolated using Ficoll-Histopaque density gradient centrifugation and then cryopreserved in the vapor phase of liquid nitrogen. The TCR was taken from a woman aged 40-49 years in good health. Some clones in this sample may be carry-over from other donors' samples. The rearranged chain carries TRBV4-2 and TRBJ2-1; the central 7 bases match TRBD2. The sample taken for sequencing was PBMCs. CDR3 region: CASSLYGAGVGNEQFF. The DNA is TGTGCCAGCAGCCTGTACGGGGCGGGAGTGGGCAATGAGCAGTTCTTC.